This T cell receptor (beta chain) was sequenced during a study of T cell responses to AZD1222 COVID-19 vaccine. Whole-study results and caveats: It should be noted that donors were predominantly white British and more often female, and clonal diversity was possibly underestimated. At baseline, just a handful of AZD1222 recipients tested seropositive.

Clones were read by immunoSEQ multiplex PCR, and TCRdb kept only the in-frame ones, dropping some. The sample includes 100,000 or so clones, 92% of them seen just once. A remark on this clone: Its antigen is not identified.

The germline V and J ends were trimmed by 3 bases and 0 bases, with 8 bases remaining between them. Germline V gene sequence: CDR1 SEHNR, CDR2 FQNEAQ (reference sequence). The CDR3 covers 15 residues. This material consisted of peripheral blood, taken 28 days after the second AZD1222 dose. The TCR sequence derives from an adult who received the AZD1222 COVID-19 vaccine. This chain joins TRBV7-9 and TRBJ1-4; no clear D gene. The CDR3 coding sequence is TGTGCCAGCAGCTTCCCGAGCTCAACTAATGAAAAACTGTTTTTT. It yields the protein CASSFPSSTNEKLFF.